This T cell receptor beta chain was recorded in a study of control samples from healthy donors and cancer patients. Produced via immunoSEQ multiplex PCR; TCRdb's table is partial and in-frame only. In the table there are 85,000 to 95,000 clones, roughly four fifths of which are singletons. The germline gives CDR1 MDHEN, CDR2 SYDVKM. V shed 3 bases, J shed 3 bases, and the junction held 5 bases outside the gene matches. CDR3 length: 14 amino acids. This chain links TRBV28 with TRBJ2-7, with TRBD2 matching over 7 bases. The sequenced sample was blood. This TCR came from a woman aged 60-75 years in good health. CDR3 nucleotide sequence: TGTGCCAGCAGTTTGACTAGCCTAAACTACGAGCAGTACTTC. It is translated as CASSLTSLNYEQYF.